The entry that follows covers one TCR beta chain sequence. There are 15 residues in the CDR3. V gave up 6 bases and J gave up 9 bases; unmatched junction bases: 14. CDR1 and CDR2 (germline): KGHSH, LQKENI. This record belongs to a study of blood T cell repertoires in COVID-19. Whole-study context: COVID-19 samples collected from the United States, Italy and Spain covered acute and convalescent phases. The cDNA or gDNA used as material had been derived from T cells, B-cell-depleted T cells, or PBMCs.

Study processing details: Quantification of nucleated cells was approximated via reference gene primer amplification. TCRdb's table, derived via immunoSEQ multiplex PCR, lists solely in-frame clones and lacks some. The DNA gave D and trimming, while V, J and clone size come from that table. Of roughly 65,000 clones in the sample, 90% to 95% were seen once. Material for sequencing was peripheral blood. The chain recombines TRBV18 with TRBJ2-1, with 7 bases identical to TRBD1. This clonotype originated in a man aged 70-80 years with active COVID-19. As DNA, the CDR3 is TGTGCCAGCTCGCCCGACAGGGCCGGCTTGGCTGAGCAGTTCTTC. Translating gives CASSPDRAGLAEQFF.